These 3 T cell receptor beta chains came from one sample sequenced in a study of blood T cell repertoires in COVID-19. The repertoire was sequenced with immunoSEQ multiplex PCR; TCRdb's copy has only in-frame clones and lacks some. Seen here are around 100,000 clones, 91% observed once, and the top ten hold around 2.1%. The sequencing sample was made of peripheral blood. These receptor sequences come from a middle-aged man with active COVID-19.

This clone was detected only once. The gene calls are TRBV18 and TRBJ2-7, with 8 bases that match TRBD1. In germline, CDR1 is KGHSH, CDR2 LQKENI. V shed 2 bases, J shed 4 bases, and the junction held 7 bases outside the gene matches. The CDR3 sequence is 15 residues long. In DNA, the CDR3 is TGTGCCAGCTCACCAGGCCAGACAGGGGTATACGAGCAGTACGTC. Its protein product is CASSPGQTGVYEQYV.

V is TRBV7-9 and J is TRBJ2-1, with 7 bases fitting TRBD1. CDR1 is SEHNR, CDR2 FQNEAQ, per germline (reference sequence). After removal of 1 base from V and 7 bases from J, the junction contained 4 bases not matched to a gene. CDR3 length: 14 amino acids. This chain's CDR3 is CASSLGQGWNEQFF. DNA of the CDR3: TGTGCCAGCAGCTTAGGACAGGGTTGGAATGAGCAGTTCTTC.

V usage is TRBV11-3 and J usage is TRBJ2-1, with TRBD2 matching over 10 bases. Germline trimming cut 5 bases from V and 4 bases from J; bases unmatched to any gene: 8. Per germline, CDR1 SGHNT and CDR2 YENEEA. There are 16 residues in the CDR3. The CDR3 bases are TGTGCCAGCAGCGCAACCTTAGCGGGAGGTTACAATGAGCAGTTCTTC. Protein: CASSATLAGGYNEQFF. The full variable domain, in which reference TRBV11-3 and TRBJ2-1 provide the parts outside the CDR3, is EAGVVQSPRYKIIEKKQPVAFWCNPISGHNTLYWYLQNLGQGPELLIRYENEEAVDDSQLPKDRFSAERLKGVDSTLKIQPAELGDSAVYLCASSATLAGGYNEQFFGPGTRLTVL.